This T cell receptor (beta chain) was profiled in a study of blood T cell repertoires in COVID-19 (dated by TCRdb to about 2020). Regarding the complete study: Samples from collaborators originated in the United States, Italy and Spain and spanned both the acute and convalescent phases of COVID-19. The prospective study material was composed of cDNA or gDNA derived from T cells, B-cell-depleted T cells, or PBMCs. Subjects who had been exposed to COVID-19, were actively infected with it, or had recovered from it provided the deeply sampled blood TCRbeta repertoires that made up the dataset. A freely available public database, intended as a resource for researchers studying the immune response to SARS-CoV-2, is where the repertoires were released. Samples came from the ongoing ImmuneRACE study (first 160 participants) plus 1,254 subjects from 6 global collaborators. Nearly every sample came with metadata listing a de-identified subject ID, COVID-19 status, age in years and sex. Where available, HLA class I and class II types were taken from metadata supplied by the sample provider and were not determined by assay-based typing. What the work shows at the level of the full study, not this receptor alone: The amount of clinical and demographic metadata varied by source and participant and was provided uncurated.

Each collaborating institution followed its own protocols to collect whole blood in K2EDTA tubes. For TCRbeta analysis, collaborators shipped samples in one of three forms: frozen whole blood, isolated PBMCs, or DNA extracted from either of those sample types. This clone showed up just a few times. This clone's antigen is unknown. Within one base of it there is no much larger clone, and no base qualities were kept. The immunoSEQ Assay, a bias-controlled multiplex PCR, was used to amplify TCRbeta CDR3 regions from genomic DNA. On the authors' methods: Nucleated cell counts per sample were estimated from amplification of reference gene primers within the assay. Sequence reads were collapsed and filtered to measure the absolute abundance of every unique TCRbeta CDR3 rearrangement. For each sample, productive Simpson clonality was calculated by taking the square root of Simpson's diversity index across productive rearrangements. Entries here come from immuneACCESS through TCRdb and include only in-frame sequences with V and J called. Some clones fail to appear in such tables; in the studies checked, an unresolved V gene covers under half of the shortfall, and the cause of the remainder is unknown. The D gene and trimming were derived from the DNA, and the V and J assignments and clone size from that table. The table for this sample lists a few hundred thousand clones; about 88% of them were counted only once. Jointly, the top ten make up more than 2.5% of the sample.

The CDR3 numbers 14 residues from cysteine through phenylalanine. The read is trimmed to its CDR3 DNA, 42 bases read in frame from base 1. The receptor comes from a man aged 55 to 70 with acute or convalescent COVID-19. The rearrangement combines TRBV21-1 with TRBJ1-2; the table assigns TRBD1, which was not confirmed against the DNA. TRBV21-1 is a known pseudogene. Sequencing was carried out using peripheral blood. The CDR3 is CASSKPGQYYGYTF. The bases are TGTGCCAGCAGCAAACCGGGACAGTACTATGGCTACACCTTC.